The 7 T cell receptor beta chains listed next were all sequenced from one sample in a study of beta chain features in type 1 diabetes. Every bit of the isolated RNA underwent reverse transcription, so sequencing read expressed TCRB transcripts. TCRdb's copy holds only in-frame clones and misses some; the assay was immunoSEQ multiplex PCR. The repertoire holds under 400,000 clones, with 15% to 20% as singletons. What was sequenced was naive CD4+ T cells from blood. These receptors originate from a woman aged 18 to 35 in good health.

V usage is TRBV29-1 and J usage is TRBJ2-3; D ambiguous. The CDR3 sequence is 13 residues long. The germline V gene encodes CDR1 SQVTM and CDR2 ANQGSEA. The V gene lost 2 bases and the J gene lost 6 bases, with 12 bases spanning the gap. The CDR3 DNA sequence: TGCAGCGTTGAATGGGCAGTCCGGGATACGCAGTATTTT. Its translation is CSVEWAVRDTQYF.

The chain recombines TRBV21-1 with TRBJ1-1; the table's D call, TRBD1, was not checked against the DNA. TRBV21-1 is a listed pseudogene. This CDR3 has 14 amino acids. This CDR3 is CASSALQGRTEAFF. CDR3 bases: TGTGCCAGCAGCGCTCTTCAGGGTCGAACTGAAGCTTTCTTT.

In its sample, this clone was seen a few times. The V and J genes are TRBV19 and TRBJ2-1, with a tentative D call TRBD1 (5 bases). CDR1 and CDR2 from the germline V gene are LNHDA and SQIVND (reference sequence). The CDR3 contains 15 residues. V gave up 5 bases and J gave up 5 bases, with 16 bases separating them. The CDR3 region is CASSPGRREDNEQFF. The CDR3 DNA is TGTGCCAGTAGTCCAGGGCGCAGGGAAGACAATGAGCAGTTCTTC. Based on the CDR3 plus reference TRBV19 and TRBJ2-1, the full variable domain is DGGITQSPKYLFRKEGQNVTLSCEQNLNHDAMYWYRQDPGQGLRLIYYSQIVNDFQKGDIAEGYSVSREKKESFPLTVTSAQKNPTAFYLCASSPGRREDNEQFFGPGTRLTVL.

The V call is TRBV18, the J call TRBJ1-2; D perhaps matches TRBD1 (5 bases). V was trimmed by 4 bases and J by 1 base, leaving 7 bases between them. Germline loops: CDR1 KGHSH, CDR2 LQKENI. The CDR3 runs 13 residues. CDR3 amino acids: CASSQDNNYGYTF. Written as DNA, the CDR3 is TGTGCCAGCTCACAGGACAATAACTATGGCTACACCTTC.

The rearrangement joins TRBV9 to TRBJ1-1; 7 bases are a match to TRBD1. The CDR3 has 14 residues. Germline V gene lookup returns CDR1 SGDLS and CDR2 YYNGEE. V lost 3 bases, J lost 3 bases, and 5 bases stayed unmatched. CDR3 protein: CASSGQGRDTEAFF. The CDR3 DNA follows: TGTGCCAGCAGCGGACAGGGTCGAGACACTGAAGCTTTCTTT.

This clone was counted between two and nine times. This rearrangement joins TRBV29-1 to TRBJ2-3, with 13 bases lining up with TRBD2. Per the germline V gene, CDR1 is SQVTM and CDR2 is ANQGSEA. V lost 7 bases and J lost 11; bases outside the gene matches: 18. The CDR3 spans 16 residues. CDR3 DNA: TGCAGCGCCTCAAGACTAGCGGGGGGCAATGCTGGGGGGCAGTATTTT. This gives the protein CSASRLAGGNAGGQYF.

The CDR3 spells CASSVLRNTEAFF. The CDR3 DNA reads as TGCGCCAGCAGCGTGCTGAGGAACACTGAAGCTTTCTTT. This sequence joins TRBV5-1 and TRBJ1-1; D not resolved. Trimming left V 4 bases short and J 1 base short, with 8 bases between. CDR1 is SGHRS and CDR2 is YFSETQ in the germline V gene. The CDR3 sequence is 13 residues long.